This T cell receptor beta chain appears in the sequencing data of a study of CD8 T cells in ankylosing spondylitis. Germline V gene lookup returns CDR1 MNHEY and CDR2 SMNVEV (reference sequence). This CDR3 comprises 14 residues. V lost 1 base, J lost 0 bases, and 6 bases lay in between. This clonotype has a handful of counts. TCRdb reanalysed the 5' RACE reads using MiXCR and keeps one entry per CDR3 protein. This table holds fewer than 35,000 distinct CDR3 sequences, 11% to 15% found once. The rearrangement joins TRBV27 to TRBJ2-5; D is possibly TRBD2 (5 bases). The material sequenced was blood. The TCR originated in a male donor with ankylosing spondylitis or in good health (not recorded which). The CDR3 DNA follows: TGTGCCAGCAGTTTATGGGGAGACCAAGAGACCCAGTACTTC. Translated, it gives CASSLWGDQETQYF.